The rows below give T cell receptor beta chains drawn from one sample of a study of neurological immune-mediated disorders. TCRdb re-analysed the 5' RACE reads in MiXCR, keeping a single row per CDR3 protein. This sample has 50,000 to 75,000 distinct CDR3 sequences; around 4% occur once, and the top ten carry about 2.4%. The sample was PBMCs. The receptor set was obtained from a man aged 50-60 years with multiple sclerosis. Both conserved end residues are part of each CDR3. D genes are given only for firm matches. Clone size is given as once, few, many or a size class.

CASSPYGLGTGELFF,TGTGCCAGCAGCCCCTATGGCTTAGGGACCGGGGAGCTGTTTTTT,TRBJ2-2,15,TRBV6-5,-,many
CSASRQDREYGYTF,TGCAGTGCCAGCAGACAGGACAGGGAATATGGCTACACCTTC,TRBJ1-2,14,TRBV20-1,TRBD1,many
CASKVAPQETQYF,TGTGCCAGCAAGGTAGCTCCCCAAGAGACCCAGTACTTC,TRBJ2-5,13,TRBV3-1,-,many
CASSIGLAGVREQFF,TGCGCCAGCAGCATCGGACTAGCGGGGGTGCGGGAGCAGTTCTTC,TRBJ2-1,15,TRBV5-1,TRBD2,few
CASSLVPRSSYEQYF,TGCGCCAGCAGCTTGGTCCCTCGGAGCTCCTACGAGCAGTACTTC,TRBJ2-7,15,TRBV5-1,-,many
CASSSGGLLDGVYGYTF,TGTGCCAGCAGTTCGGGGGGTCTCCTCGACGGTGTCTATGGCTACACCTTC,TRBJ1-2,17,TRBV6-5,-,many
CASSWTGDEQFF,TGTGCCAGCAGCTGGACAGGTGATGAGCAGTTCTTC,TRBJ2-1,12,TRBV7-2,TRBD1,many
CASSPVRGLWFF,TGTGCCAGCAGTCCAGTCCGGGGACTGTGGTTCTTC,TRBJ2-7,12,TRBV7-8,-,few
CASSLSGNQPQHF,TGTGCCAGCAGTTTATCCGGCAATCAGCCCCAGCATTTT,TRBJ1-5,13,TRBV12-3/TRBV12-4,-,many
CSAPGSGNQPQHF,TGCAGTGCTCCAGGGTCAGGCAATCAGCCCCAGCATTTT,TRBJ1-5,13,TRBV20-1,-,many
CASGYGGKNNEQFF,TGTGCCAGTGGATACGGGGGGAAAAACAATGAGCAGTTCTTC,TRBJ2-1,14,TRBV6-5,TRBD2,many
CASSALAVGGSTDTQYF,TGTGCCAGCAGTGCGCTCGCGGTCGGCGGTAGCACAGATACGCAGTATTTT,TRBJ2-3,17,TRBV6-5,-,many
CASSFSGGGTGELFF,TGTGCCAGCAGCTTTTCAGGGGGCGGCACCGGGGAGCTGTTTTTT,TRBJ2-2,15,TRBV11-2,TRBD1,many
CASSKCNRGSTGELFF,TGTGCCAGCAGCAAGTGTAACAGGGGTTCCACCGGGGAGCTGTTTTTT,TRBJ2-2,16,TRBV21-1,-,many
CASGIVAEAFF,TGTGCTAGCGGGATAGTGGCTGAAGCTTTCTTT,TRBJ1-1,11,TRBV7-7,-,many
CSARDPRKNTEAFF,TGCAGTGCTAGAGATCCCCGCAAGAACACTGAAGCTTTCTTT,TRBJ1-1,14,TRBV20-1,-,many
CASSLVFATEAFF,TGCGCCAGCAGCTTGGTGTTTGCTACTGAAGCTTTCTTT,TRBJ1-1,13,TRBV5-1,-,many
CSAPGQNSNQPQHF,TGCAGTGCTCCGGGACAGAATAGCAATCAGCCCCAGCATTTT,TRBJ1-5,14,TRBV20-1,TRBD1,many
CASSHRSTNEKLFF,TGTGCCAGCAGCCACAGGTCCACTAATGAAAAACTGTTTTTT,TRBJ1-4,14,TRBV7-8,-,many
CASSKVPGRGFKNIQYF,TGTGCCAGCAGCAAAGTTCCCGGCAGAGGATTCAAAAACATTCAGTACTTC,TRBJ2-4,17,TRBV21-1,-,many